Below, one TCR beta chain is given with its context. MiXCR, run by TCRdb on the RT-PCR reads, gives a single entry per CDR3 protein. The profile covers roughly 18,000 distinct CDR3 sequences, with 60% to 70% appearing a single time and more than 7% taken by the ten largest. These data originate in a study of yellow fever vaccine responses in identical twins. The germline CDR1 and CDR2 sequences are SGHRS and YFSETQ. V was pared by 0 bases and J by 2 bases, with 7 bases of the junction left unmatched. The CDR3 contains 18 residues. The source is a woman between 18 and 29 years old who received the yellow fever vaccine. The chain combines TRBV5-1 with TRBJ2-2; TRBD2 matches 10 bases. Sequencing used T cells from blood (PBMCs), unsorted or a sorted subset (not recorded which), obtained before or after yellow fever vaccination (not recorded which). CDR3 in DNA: TGCGCCAGCAGCTTGGGGGCTAGCGGGGGCCTAAACACCGGGGAGCTGTTTTTT. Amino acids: CASSLGASGGLNTGELFF.